These 8 T cell receptor beta chains were all obtained from the same sample, sequenced in a study of T cell repertoires in ileal Crohn's disease. The protocol was immunoSEQ multiplex PCR, while the TCRdb copy is restricted to in-frame clones and leaves out a portion. In the table there are about 15,000 clones, 75% to 85% of which are singletons. Material for sequencing was ileal tissue. The source of these receptors is an adult with Crohn's disease.

The V gene is TRBV19, the J gene TRBJ1-4; TRBD1 is a possible D gene (5 bases). The CDR3 runs to 15 residues. The germline CDR1 and CDR2 sequences are LNHDA and SQIVND (reference sequence). Deletions cut 4 bases from V and 8 bases from J, with 17 bases between. The CDR3 region has the DNA TGTGCCAGTAGTAGAGACAGTACAAGACTGGAAAAACTGTTTTTT. Its translation is CASSRDSTRLEKLFF.

V gene TRBV5-1 combines with J gene TRBJ2-5, with D perhaps matching TRBD1 (6 bases). The V and J ends lost 2 bases and 4 bases respectively, with 18 bases between them. The CDR3 is 16 amino acids. Per germline, CDR1 SGHRS and CDR2 YFSETQ. The CDR3 sequence: CASSLGRTARGETQYF. Written as DNA, the CDR3 is TGCGCCAGCAGCTTAGGACGGACAGCCCGTGGAGAGACCCAGTACTTC.

This chain uses TRBV5-1 with TRBJ1-1; TRBD1 agrees at 7 bases. The V gene end was trimmed by 4 bases and the J gene end by 4 bases; junction bases not matched to a gene: 10. Looked up from germline, CDR1 is SGHRS and CDR2 is YFSETQ. The CDR3 has 15 amino acids. CDR3 DNA sequence: TGCGCCAGCAGCCCGGGGGGGCAGGGGGGCACTGAAGCTTTCTTT. Its translation: CASSPGGQGGTEAFF.

The V call is TRBV15, the J call TRBJ1-2; 10 nucleotides align to TRBD1. Germline CDR1 LNHNV, CDR2 YYDKDF (reference sequence). The trim removed 5 bases at V and 8 bases at J, leaving 8 bases unmatched. CDR3 length: 14 residues. CDR3 sequence (DNA): TGTGCCACCAGCGGCGACAGGGGGCCCCAAGGCTACACCTTC. It translates to CATSGDRGPQGYTF. The full variable domain, its missing parts supplied by reference TRBV15 and TRBJ1-2, is DAMVIQNPRYQVTQFGKPVTLSCSQTLNHNVMYWYQQKSSQAPKLLFHYYDKDFNNEADTPDNFQSRRPNTSFCFLDIRSPGLGDTAMYLCATSGDRGPQGYTFGSGTRLTVV.

The V call is TRBV7-2, the J call TRBJ2-1; D gene unclear. The germline gives CDR1 SGHTA, CDR2 FQGNSA. There are 15 residues in the CDR3. The ends were cut back, 5 bases at V and 6 bases at J, with 17 bases in the middle. In DNA form, the CDR3 reads TGTGCCAGCAGCGAAAGACTTACACCGGGCAATGAGCAGTTCTTC. It yields the protein CASSERLTPGNEQFF.

This clone occurred once. The chain employs TRBV5-4 and TRBJ2-3; weak D call: TRBD2 (6 bases). Germline V gene sequence: CDR1 SGHNT, CDR2 YYREEE (reference sequence). This CDR3 has 14 residues. V lost 6 bases and J lost 2, with 13 bases in between. The DNA of the CDR3 is TGTGCCAGCACCCCCCGGGGGAACACAGATACGCAGTATTTT. Translating gives CASTPRGNTDTQYF.

The chain employs TRBV6-5 and TRBJ1-3; D is perhaps TRBD1 (5 bases). Germline assignment: CDR1 MNHEY and CDR2 SVGAGI. The CDR3 totals 15 residues. V was shortened by 0 bases and J by 1 base, with 7 bases between the two germline ends. CDR3 DNA sequence: TGTGCCAGCAGTTACTCGGACACTTCTGGAAACACCATATATTTT. Translation gives CASSYSDTSGNTIYF.

The chain carries TRBV7-9 and TRBJ2-3; possible D gene TRBD2, 6 bases. V was trimmed by 1 base and J by 2 bases, leaving 10 bases between them. The CDR3 is made up of 15 amino acids. Germline V gene lookup returns CDR1 SEHNR and CDR2 FQNEAQ (reference sequence). The CDR3 is CASSLVGGFTDTQYF. The CDR3 region has the DNA TGTGCCAGCAGCTTAGTGGGGGGATTCACAGATACGCAGTATTTT.